This TCR beta chain is drawn from a study of cytomegalovirus exposure and HLA in healthy donors. It was with 60 Vbeta and 13 Jbeta primers that the PCR ran. Measured with immunoSEQ multiplex PCR; TCRdb has only the in-frame clones, and not every one. The sample comprises around 210,000 clones, about 76% of which are singletons, and approximately 0.39% rests with the top ten. CDR3 size: 13 residues. CDR1 is MNHEY, CDR2 SMNVEV, per germline (reference sequence). The V end lost 5 bases, the J end lost 5 bases, and 12 bases lay between the germline ends. General study findings and limits: An analysis that was carried out later associated some 17,000 TCR beta sequences with HLA alleles at 0.05 false discovery rate. A later analysis reportedly found that, within productive TCRs, an Asian-associated ancestry cluster had fewer N-insertions than the mean observed across the approximately 690 donors.

Regarding this clone: Antigen: not known.

This sequence originates from a male donor in good health and CMV-seropositive. This chain uses TRBV27 with TRBJ1-1; D possibly corresponds to TRBD1 (5 bases). The specimen was PBMCs. Here the CDR3 reads CASSTGVVTEAFF. In DNA form, the CDR3 reads TGTGCCAGCAGTACGGGGGTTGTGACTGAAGCTTTCTTT.